This entry lists 10 T cell receptor beta chains sequenced from one sample in a study of radiation and T cells in renal cell carcinoma (dated by TCRdb to 2020 to 2021). Sample time point, as interpreted from the label and publication: baseline pretreatment blood. The treatment or condition label corresponds to: 15 Gy SBRT to primary tumor, nephrectomy 4 weeks later. The protocol used for the library was the immunoSEQ multiplex PCR assay. Imported from immuneACCESS, the table was reduced by TCRdb to in-frame sequences with V and J called. These copies leave out some clones; in studies compared against another copy, an unresolved V gene accounts for under half, and the cause of the remainder is not known. The sample profile shows 130,000 to 150,000 clones; about 85% of them were found once. Approximately 4% of the sample rests with the top ten. The sequences come from blood, collected from a patient whose treatment included radiotherapy and nephrectomy. These receptors came from a woman in her 70s with renal cell carcinoma.

The chain combines TRBV2 with TRBJ2-5, with unresolved D. Germline V lookup: CDR1 SNHLY, CDR2 FYNNEI. Trimming removed 4 bases at V and 4 bases at J, with 13 bases between. CDR3 length: 14 amino acids. Here the CDR3 reads CASSAGSWGETQYF. The CDR3 DNA reads as TGTGCCAGCAGTGCCGGGTCCTGGGGAGAGACCCAGTACTTC.

The rearrangement uses TRBV2 and TRBJ1-2, with TRBD1 as a possible D gene (5 bases). Looked up from germline, CDR1 is SNHLY and CDR2 is FYNNEI. The V end was cut by 3 bases, the J end by 2 bases, with 7 bases between. The CDR3 length is 13 residues. CDR3 loop: CASSEGENYGYTF. Here the CDR3 DNA reads TGTGCCAGCAGTGAGGGGGAGAACTATGGCTACACCTTC.

The J gene is TRBJ1-4, the V gene TRBV7-2; 9 bases fit TRBD1. Trimming cost V 5 bases and J 8 bases; bases outside gene matches: 6. The germline CDR1 and CDR2 sequences are SGHTA and FQGNSA. The CDR3 runs to 14 residues. This CDR3 reads CASSPGQGREKLFF. The CDR3 DNA reads TGTGCCAGCAGCCCCGGACAGGGGAGGGAAAAACTGTTTTTT. Full variable domain (missing parts from reference TRBV7-2 and TRBJ1-4): GAGVSQSPSNKVTEKGKDVELRCDPISGHTALYWYRQSLGQGLEFLIYFQGNSAPDKSGLPSDRFSAERTGGSVSTLTIQRTQQEDSAVYLCASSPGQGREKLFFGSGTQLSVL.

The V call is TRBV9, the J call TRBJ2-3, with D perhaps assigned TRBD1 or TRBD2 (5 bases each). With 2 bases removed from V and 4 bases from J, the gap between germline ends came to 11 bases. Germline values: CDR1 SGDLS, CDR2 YYNGEE. The CDR3 sequence is 14 residues long. CDR3 bases: TGTGCCAGCAGCGTCCGGGGCAGAGCAGATACGCAGTATTTT. Its translation: CASSVRGRADTQYF. Filled out from reference TRBV9 and TRBJ2-3, the complete variable domain reads DSGVTQTPKHLITATGQRVTLRCSPRSGDLSVYWYQQSLDQGLQFLIQYYNGEERAKGNILERFSAQQFPDLHSELNLSSLELGDSALYFCASSVRGRADTQYFGPGTRLTVL.

The chain combines TRBV5-1 with TRBJ2-1, with 7 positions matching TRBD2. The CDR3 runs to 15 residues. From germline, CDR1 is SGHRS and CDR2 YFSETQ. V trimming: 0 bases; J trimming: 3 bases; junction bases outside the gene matches: 3. CDR3 DNA sequence: TGCGCCAGCAGCTTGGAGCGGGGCGACTACAATGAGCAGTTCTTC. Protein product: CASSLERGDYNEQFF.

J is TRBJ2-5 and V is TRBV7-8, with unresolved D. The CDR3 runs to 12 residues. The V end lost 5 bases, the J end lost 1 base, and 5 bases lay between the germline ends. The germline CDR1 and CDR2 sequences are SGHVS and FQNEAQ. CDR3 loop: CASSRTQETQYF. The CDR3 nucleotides read TGTGCCAGCAGCCGGACCCAAGAGACCCAGTACTTC.

This clone was counted a single time. V is TRBV5-6 and J is TRBJ1-1; D is possibly TRBD1 (6 bases). The CDR3 length is 14 residues. Trimming stripped 0 bases from V and 0 bases from J, with 6 bases between. Germline V gene data show CDR1 as SGHDT and CDR2 as YYEEEE. The chain's CDR3 is CASSLGQVNTEAFF. CDR3 in DNA: TGTGCCAGCAGCTTGGGACAGGTGAACACTGAAGCTTTCTTT.

V and J are TRBV4-3 and TRBJ1-5; no definite D call. Per germline, CDR1 LGHNA and CDR2 YSLEER. The CDR3 covers 13 residues. Trimming left V 0 bases short and J 7 bases short, with 7 bases between. The CDR3 loop reads CASSQELGQPQHF. Here the CDR3 DNA reads TGCGCCAGCAGCCAAGAGTTGGGCCAGCCCCAGCATTTT.

V usage is TRBV30 and J usage is TRBJ2-2, with TRBD1 matching over 9 bases. The germline CDR1 and CDR2 sequences are GTSNPN and SVGIG (reference sequence). V lost 0 bases, J lost 6 bases, and 2 bases stayed unmatched. The CDR3 totals 14 residues. The CDR3 loop reads CAWSVRQGAGELFF. The CDR3 DNA sequence: TGTGCCTGGAGTGTCAGACAGGGGGCCGGGGAGCTGTTTTTT.

This chain links TRBV4-3 with TRBJ1-1; D remains unclear. Looked up from germline, CDR1 is LGHNA and CDR2 is YSLEER. The CDR3 length is 15 residues. Between the trimmed V and J ends, which lost 0 bases and 6 bases, there was a span of 14 bases. The chain's CDR3 is CASSQDELSGSEAFF. CDR3 DNA: TGCGCCAGCAGCCAAGATGAGCTTTCGGGCTCTGAAGCTTTCTTT.